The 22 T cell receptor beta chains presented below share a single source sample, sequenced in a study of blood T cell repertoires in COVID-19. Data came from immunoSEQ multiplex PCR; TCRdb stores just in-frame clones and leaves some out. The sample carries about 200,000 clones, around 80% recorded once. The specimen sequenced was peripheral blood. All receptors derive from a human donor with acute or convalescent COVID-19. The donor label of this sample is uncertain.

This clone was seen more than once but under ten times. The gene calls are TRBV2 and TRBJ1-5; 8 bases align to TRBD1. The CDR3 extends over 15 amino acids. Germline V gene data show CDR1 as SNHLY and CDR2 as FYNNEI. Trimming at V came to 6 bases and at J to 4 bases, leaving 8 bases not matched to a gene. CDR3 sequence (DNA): TGTGCCAGCAGCGCACAGGGGGTGGGAAATCAGCCCCAGCATTTT. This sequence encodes CASSAQGVGNQPQHF.

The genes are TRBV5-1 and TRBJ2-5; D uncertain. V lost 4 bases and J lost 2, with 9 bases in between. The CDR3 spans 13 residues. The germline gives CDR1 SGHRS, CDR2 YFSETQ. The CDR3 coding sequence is TGCGCCAGCAGCGCGCAGGTACAAGAGACCCAGTACTTC. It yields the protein CASSAQVQETQYF.

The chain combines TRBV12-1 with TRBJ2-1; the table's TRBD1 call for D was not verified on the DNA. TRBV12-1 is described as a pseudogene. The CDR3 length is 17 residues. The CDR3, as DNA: TGTGCCAGCAGCTACGCCAAGACAGGGGACTCCTGTGGAGAGCAGTTCTTC. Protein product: CASSYAKTGDSCGEQFF.

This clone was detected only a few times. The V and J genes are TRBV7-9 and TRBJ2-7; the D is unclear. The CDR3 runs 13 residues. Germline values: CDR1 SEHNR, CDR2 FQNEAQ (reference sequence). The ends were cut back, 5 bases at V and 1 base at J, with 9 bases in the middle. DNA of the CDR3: TGTGCCAGCAGCCCGACACGGTCCTACGAGCAGTACTTC. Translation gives CASSPTRSYEQYF.

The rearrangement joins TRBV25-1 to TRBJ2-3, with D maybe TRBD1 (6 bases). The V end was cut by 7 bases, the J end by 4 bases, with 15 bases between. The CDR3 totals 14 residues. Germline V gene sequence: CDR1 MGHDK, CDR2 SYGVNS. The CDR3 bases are TGTGCCAGCAAGGAACAGGGTGGAGCAGATACGCAGTATTTT. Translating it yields CASKEQGGADTQYF.

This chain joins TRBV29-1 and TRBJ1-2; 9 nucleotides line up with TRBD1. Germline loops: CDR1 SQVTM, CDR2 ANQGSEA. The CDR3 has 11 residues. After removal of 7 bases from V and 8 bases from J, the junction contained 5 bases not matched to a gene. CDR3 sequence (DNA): TGCAGCGCCACAGGGGGCGAAGGCTACACCTTC. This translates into CSATGGEGYTF.

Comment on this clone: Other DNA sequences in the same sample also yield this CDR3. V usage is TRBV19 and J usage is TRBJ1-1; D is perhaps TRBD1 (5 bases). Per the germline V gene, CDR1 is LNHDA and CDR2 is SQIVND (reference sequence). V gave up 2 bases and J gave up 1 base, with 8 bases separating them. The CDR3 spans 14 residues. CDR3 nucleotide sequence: TGTGCCAGTAGTATATGGGGGGAGAACACTGAAGCTTTCTTT. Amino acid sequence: CASSIWGENTEAFF.

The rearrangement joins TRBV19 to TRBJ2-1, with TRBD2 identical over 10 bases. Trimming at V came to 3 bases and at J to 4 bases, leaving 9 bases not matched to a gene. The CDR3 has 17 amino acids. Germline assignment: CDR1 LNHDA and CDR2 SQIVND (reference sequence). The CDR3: CASSIPSVSGRYNEQFF. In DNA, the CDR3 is TGTGCCAGTAGTATCCCGTCAGTTAGCGGGAGGTACAATGAGCAGTTCTTC.

The CDR3: CASSFSGSGTDTQYF. DNA for the CDR3: TGTGCCAGCAGTTTTAGCGGGAGCGGAACAGATACGCAGTATTTT. The chain is built from TRBV28 and TRBJ2-3; 9 bases are a match to TRBD2. Germline V gives CDR1 MDHEN, CDR2 SYDVKM. Trimming at V came to 3 bases and at J to 3 bases, leaving 4 bases not matched to a gene. The CDR3 runs to 15 residues.

The CDR3 reads CASSQPGQKPSGANVLTF. The DNA for the CDR3 is TGCGCCAGCAGCCAACCGGGACAGAAACCCTCTGGGGCCAACGTCCTGACTTTC. The chain combines TRBV4-1 with TRBJ2-6; 7 bases match TRBD1. This CDR3 spans 18 amino acids. J gave up 0 bases and V 2 bases, and 7 bases lay outside the gene matches. From germline, CDR1 is MGHRA and CDR2 YSYEKL.

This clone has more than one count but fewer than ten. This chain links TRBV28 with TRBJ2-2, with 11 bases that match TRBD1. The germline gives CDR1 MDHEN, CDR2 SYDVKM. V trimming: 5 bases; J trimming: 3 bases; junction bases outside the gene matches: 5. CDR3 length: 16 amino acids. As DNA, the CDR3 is TGTGCCAGCAGTCCCCCGGGACAGGGGGACACCGGGGAGCTGTTTTTT. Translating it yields CASSPPGQGDTGELFF.

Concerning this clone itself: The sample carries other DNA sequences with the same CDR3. CDR3 sequence: CASSFSGEQFF. The CDR3 bases are TGTGCCAGCAGTTTCTCGGGTGAGCAGTTCTTC. J is TRBJ2-1 and V is TRBV12-3 or TRBV12-4; D remains ambiguous. Trimming cost V 3 bases and J 9 bases, with 6 bases left between them. The CDR3 sequence is 11 residues long.

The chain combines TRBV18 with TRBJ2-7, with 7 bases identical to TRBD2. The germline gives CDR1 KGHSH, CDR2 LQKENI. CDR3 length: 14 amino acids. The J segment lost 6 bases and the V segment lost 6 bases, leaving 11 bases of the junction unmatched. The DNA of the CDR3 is TGTGCCAGCTCGCCTCCCTCGGGACTAACCGAGCAGTACTTC. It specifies CASSPPSGLTEQYF. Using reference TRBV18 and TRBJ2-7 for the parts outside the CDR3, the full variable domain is NAGVMQNPRHLVRRRGQEARLRCSPMKGHSHVYWYRQLPEEGLKFMVYLQKENIIDESGMPKERFSAEFPKEGPSILRIQQVVRGDSAAYFCASSPPSGLTEQYFGPGTRLTVT.

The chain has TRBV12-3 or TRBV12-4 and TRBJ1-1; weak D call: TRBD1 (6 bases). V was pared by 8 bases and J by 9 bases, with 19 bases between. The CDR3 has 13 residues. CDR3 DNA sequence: TGTGCCAGCTCCCCCGGCCGGACAGTTCAAGCTTTCTTT. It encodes CASSPGRTVQAFF.

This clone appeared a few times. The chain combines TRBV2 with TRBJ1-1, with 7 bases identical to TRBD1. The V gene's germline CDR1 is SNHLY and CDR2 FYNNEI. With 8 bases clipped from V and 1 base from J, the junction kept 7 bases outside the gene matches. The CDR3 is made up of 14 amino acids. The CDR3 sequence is CASLKQGPNTEAFF. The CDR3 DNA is TGTGCCAGCCTAAAACAGGGGCCGAACACTGAAGCTTTCTTT. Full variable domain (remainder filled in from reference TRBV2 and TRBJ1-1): EPEVTQTPSHQVTQMGQEVILRCVPISNHLYFYWYRQILGQKVEFLVSFYNNEISEKSEIFDDQFSVERPDGSNFTLKIRSTKLEDSAMYFCASLKQGPNTEAFFGQGTRLTVV.

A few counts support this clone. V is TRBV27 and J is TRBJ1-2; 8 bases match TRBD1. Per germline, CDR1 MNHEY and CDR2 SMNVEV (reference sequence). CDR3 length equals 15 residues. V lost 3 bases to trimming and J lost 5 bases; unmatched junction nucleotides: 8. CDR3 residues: CASSLTGVRSYGYTF. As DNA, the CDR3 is TGTGCCAGCAGTTTGACAGGGGTCAGATCGTATGGCTACACCTTC.

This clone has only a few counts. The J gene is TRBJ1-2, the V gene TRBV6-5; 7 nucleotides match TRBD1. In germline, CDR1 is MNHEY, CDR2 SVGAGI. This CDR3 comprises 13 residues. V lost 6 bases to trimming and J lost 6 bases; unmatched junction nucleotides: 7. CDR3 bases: TGTGCCAGCAGGTCGACAGGGATGCATGGCTACACCTTC. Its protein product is CASRSTGMHGYTF.

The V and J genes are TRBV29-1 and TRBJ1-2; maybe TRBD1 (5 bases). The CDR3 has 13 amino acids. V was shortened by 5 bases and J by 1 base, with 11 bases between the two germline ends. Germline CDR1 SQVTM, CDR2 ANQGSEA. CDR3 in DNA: TGCAGCGTTTCTCGGGGGTATAACTATGGCTACACCTTC. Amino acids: CSVSRGYNYGYTF.

CDR3 nucleotide sequence: TGTGCCAGCAGTTACCTCGGCGGGGGGCAGGAGCAGTACTTC. It translates to CASSYLGGGQEQYF. The chain carries TRBV6-5 and TRBJ2-7, with 8 bases identical to TRBD2. Looked up from germline, CDR1 is MNHEY and CDR2 is SVGAGI. The J segment lost 7 bases and the V segment lost 2 bases, leaving 7 bases of the junction unmatched. There are 14 residues in the CDR3.

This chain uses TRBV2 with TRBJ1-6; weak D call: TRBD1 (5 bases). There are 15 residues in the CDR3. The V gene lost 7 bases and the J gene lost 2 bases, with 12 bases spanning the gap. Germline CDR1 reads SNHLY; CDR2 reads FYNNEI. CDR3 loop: CASMSRATYNSPLHF. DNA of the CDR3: TGTGCCAGCATGAGCAGGGCAACCTATAATTCACCCCTCCACTTT.

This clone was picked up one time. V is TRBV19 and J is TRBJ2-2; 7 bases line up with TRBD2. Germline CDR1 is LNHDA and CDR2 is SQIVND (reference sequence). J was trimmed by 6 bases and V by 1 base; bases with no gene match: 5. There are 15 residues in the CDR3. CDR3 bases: TGTGCCAGTAGTATAGCTGTGCTAGCGGCCGGGGAGCTGTTTTTT. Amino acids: CASSIAVLAAGELFF.

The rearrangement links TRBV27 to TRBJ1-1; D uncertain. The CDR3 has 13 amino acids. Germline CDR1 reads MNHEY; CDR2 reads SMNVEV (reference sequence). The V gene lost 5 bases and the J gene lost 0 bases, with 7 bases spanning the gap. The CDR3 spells CASSPFLNTEAFF. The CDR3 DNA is TGTGCCAGCAGTCCCTTCCTGAACACTGAAGCTTTCTTT.